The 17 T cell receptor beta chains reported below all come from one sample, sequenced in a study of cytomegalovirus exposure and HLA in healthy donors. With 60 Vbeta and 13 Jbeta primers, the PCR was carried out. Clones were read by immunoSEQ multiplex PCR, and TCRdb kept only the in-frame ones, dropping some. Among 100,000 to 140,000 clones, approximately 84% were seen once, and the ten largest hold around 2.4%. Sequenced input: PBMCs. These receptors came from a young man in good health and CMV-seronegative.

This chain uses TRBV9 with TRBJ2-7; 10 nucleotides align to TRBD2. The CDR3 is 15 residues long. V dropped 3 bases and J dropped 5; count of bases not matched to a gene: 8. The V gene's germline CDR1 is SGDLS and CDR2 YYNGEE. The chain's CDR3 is CASSGFSGGFDEQYF. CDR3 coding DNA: TGTGCCAGCAGCGGCTTTAGCGGGGGGTTCGACGAGCAGTACTTC. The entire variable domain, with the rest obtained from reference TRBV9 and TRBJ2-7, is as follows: DSGVTQTPKHLITATGQRVTLRCSPRSGDLSVYWYQQSLDQGLQFLIQYYNGEERAKGNILERFSAQQFPDLHSELNLSSLELGDSALYFCASSGFSGGFDEQYFGPGTRLTVT.

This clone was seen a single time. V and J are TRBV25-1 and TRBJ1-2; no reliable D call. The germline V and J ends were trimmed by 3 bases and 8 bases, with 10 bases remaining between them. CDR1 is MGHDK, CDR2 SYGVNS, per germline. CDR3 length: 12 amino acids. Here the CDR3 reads CASSDYERGYTF. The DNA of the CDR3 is TGTGCCAGCAGTGACTACGAGAGGGGCTACACCTTC.

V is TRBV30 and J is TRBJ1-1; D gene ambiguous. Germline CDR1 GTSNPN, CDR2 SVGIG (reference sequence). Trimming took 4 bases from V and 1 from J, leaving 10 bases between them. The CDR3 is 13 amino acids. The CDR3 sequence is CAWKQSGNTEAFF. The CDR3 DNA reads TGTGCCTGGAAACAGAGCGGGAACACTGAAGCTTTCTTT. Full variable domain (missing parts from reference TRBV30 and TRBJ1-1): SQTIHQWPATLVQPVGSPLSLECTVEGTSNPNLYWYRQAAGRGLQLLFYSVGIGQISSEVPQNLSASRPQDRQFILSSKKLLLSDSGFYLCAWKQSGNTEAFFGQGTRLTVV.

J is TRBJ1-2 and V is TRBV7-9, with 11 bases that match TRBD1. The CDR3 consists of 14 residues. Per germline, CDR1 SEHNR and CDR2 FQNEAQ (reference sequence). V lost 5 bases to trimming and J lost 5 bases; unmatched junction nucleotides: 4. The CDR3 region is CASSQDRGPYGYTF. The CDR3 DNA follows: TGTGCCAGCAGCCAGGACAGGGGGCCTTATGGCTACACCTTC. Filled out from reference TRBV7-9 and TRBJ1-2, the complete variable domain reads DTGVSQNPRHKITKRGQNVTFRCDPISEHNRLYWYRQTLGQGPEFLTYFQNEAQLEKSRLLSDRFSAERPKGSFSTLEIQRTEQGDSAMYLCASSQDRGPYGYTFGSGTRLTVV.

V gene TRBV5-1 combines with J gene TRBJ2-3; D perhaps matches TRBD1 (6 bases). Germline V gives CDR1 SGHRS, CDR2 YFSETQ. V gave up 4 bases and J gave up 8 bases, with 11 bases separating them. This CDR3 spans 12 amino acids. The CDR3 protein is CASSPAQGTQYF. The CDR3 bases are TGCGCCAGCAGCCCCGCACAGGGTACGCAGTATTTT.

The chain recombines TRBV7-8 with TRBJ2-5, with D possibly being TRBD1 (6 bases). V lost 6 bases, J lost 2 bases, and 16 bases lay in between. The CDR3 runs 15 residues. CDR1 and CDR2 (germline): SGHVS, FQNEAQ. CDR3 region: CASRGRRGLQETQYF. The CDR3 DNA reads TGTGCCAGCAGGGGTCGCAGGGGATTGCAAGAGACCCAGTACTTC.

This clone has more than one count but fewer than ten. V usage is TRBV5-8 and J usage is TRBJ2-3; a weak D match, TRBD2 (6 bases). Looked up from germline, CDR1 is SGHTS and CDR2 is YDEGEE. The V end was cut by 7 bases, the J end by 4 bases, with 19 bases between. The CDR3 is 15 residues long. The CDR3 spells CASRLAGMAADTQYF. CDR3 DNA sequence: TGTGCCAGCCGGCTCGCGGGGATGGCGGCAGATACGCAGTATTTT.

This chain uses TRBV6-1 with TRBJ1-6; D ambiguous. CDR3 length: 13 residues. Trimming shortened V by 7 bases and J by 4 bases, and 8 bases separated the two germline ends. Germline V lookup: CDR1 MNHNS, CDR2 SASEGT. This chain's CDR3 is CASMRPYNSPLHF. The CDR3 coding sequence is TGTGCCAGCATGAGGCCGTATAATTCACCCCTCCACTTT.

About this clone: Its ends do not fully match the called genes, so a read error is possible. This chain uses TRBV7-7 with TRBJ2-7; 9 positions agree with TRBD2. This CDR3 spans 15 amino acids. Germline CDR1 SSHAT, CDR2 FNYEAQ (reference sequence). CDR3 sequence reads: CASSLEGLAGARQYF. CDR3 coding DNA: TGTGCTAGCAGCTTAGAAGGGTTAGCGGGAGCAAGGCAGTACTTC.

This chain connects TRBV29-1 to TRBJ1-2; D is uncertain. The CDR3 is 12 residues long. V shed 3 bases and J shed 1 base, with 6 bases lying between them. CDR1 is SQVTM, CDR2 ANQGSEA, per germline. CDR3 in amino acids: CSVEGDNYGYTF. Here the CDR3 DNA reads TGCAGCGTTGAGGGAGATAACTATGGCTACACCTTC.

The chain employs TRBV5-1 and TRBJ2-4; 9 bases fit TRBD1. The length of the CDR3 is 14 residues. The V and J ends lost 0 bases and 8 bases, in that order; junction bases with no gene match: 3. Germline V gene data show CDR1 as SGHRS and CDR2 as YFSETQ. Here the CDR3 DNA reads TGCGCCAGCAGCTTGGCCCGGGACAGGGACATTCAGTACTTC. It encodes CASSLARDRDIQYF. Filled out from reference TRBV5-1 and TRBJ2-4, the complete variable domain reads KAGVTQTPRYLIKTRGQQVTLSCSPISGHRSVSWYQQTPGQGLQFLFEYFSETQRNKGNFPGRFSGRQFSNSRSEMNVSTLELGDSALYLCASSLARDRDIQYFGAGTRLSVL.

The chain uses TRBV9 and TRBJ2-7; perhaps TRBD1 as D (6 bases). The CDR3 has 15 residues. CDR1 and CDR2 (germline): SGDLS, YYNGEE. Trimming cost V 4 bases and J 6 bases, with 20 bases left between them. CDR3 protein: CASSRGPGTIGEQYF. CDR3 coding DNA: TGTGCCAGCAGCAGAGGCCCGGGGACAATAGGCGAGCAGTACTTC.

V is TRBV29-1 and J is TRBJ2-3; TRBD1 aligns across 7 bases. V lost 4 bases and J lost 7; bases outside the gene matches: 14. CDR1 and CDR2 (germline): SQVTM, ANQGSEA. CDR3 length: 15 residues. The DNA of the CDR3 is TGCAGCGTTGTAAGGGGACAGATGAACACCAATACGCAGTATTTT. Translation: CSVVRGQMNTNTQYF.

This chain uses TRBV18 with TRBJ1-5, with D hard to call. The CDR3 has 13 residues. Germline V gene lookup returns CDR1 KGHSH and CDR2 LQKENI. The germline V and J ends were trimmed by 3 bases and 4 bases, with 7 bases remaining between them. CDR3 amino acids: CASSPSENQPQHF. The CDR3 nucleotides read TGTGCCAGCTCACCTTCAGAAAATCAGCCCCAGCATTTT.

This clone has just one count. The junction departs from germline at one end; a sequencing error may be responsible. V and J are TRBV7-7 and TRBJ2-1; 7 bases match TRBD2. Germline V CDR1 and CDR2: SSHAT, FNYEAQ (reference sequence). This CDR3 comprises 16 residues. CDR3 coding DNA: TGTGCTAGCAGCTTAGCGATGGGGGGGTCCTACAATGAGCAGTTCTTC. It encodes CASSLAMGGSYNEQFF.

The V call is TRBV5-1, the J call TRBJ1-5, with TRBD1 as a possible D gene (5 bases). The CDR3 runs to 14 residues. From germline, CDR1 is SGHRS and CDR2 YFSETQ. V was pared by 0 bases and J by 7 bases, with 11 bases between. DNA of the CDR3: TGCGCCAGCAGCTTGGCGGGGGTGGACCAGCCCCAGCATTTT. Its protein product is CASSLAGVDQPQHF.

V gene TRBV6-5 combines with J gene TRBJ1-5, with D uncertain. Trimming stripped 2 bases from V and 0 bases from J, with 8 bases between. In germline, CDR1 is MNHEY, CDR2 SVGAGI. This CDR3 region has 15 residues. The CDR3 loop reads CASSYRSDSNQPQHF. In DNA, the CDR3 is TGTGCCAGCAGTTACCGATCAGATAGCAATCAGCCCCAGCATTTT.